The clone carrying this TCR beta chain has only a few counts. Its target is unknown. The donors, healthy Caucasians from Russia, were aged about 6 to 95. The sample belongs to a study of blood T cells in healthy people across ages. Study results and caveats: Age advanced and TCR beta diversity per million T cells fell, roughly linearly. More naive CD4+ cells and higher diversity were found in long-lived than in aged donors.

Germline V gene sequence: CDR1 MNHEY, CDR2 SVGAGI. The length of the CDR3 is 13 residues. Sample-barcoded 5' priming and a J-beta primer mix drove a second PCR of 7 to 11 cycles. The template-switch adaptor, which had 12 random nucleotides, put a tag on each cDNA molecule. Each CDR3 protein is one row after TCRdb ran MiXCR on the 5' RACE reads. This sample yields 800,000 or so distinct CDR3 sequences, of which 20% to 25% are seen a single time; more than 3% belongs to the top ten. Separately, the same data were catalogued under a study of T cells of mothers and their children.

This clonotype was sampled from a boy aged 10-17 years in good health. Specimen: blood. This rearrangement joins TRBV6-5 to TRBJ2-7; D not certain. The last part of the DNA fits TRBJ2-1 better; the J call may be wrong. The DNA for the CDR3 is TGTGCCAGCAGTTATGGGGTGGGCAATGAGCAGTTCTTC. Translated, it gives CASSYGVGNEQFF.